Reported below is one T cell receptor beta chain. Criteria for exclusion of patients were uncontrolled infection, other autoimmune disease, pregnancy or lactation. This specimen belongs to a study of T cells in Graves' hyperthyroidism and ophthalmopathy. TCR beta CDR3 region amplification was performed from RNA transcripts. When the TCR CDR3 underwent first-round RT-PCR, the HTBI primer set was used. TCRdb analysed the multiplex PCR reads with MiXCR anew, one entry per CDR3 protein. The sample consists of under 400,000 distinct CDR3 sequences, about 12% of them appearing once. Germline CDR1 MDHEN, CDR2 SYDVKM. V dropped 6 bases and J dropped 3 bases, with 15 bases sitting between them. This CDR3 has 15 residues.

Sequenced input: blood. This clonotype originated in a woman younger than 30 with Graves' hyperthyroidism. The gene calls are TRBV28 and TRBJ1-5; D is unclear. CDR3 protein: CASSLGVPINQPQHF. CDR3 sequence (DNA): TGTGCCAGCAGCCTCGGGGTACCCATCAATCAGCCCCAGCATTTT.